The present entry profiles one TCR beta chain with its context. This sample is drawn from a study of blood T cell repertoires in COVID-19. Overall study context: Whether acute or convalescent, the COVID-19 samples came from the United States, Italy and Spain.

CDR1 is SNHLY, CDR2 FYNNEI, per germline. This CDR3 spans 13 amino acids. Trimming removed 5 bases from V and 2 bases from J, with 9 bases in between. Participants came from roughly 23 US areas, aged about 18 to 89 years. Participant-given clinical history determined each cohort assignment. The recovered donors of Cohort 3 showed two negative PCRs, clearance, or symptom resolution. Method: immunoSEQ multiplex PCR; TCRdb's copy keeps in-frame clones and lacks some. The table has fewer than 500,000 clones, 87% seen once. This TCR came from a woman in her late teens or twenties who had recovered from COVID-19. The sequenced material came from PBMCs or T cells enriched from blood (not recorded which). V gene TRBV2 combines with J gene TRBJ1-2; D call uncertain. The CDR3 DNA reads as TGTGCCAGCAGTTTTACACCGAACTATGGCTACACCTTC. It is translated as CASSFTPNYGYTF.